The sequence of this TCR beta chain was determined in a study of cytomegalovirus exposure and HLA in healthy donors. Study-level background: For the approximately 420 genotyped donors, roughly 81% fell within the Caucasian-associated ancestry cluster. Whole-study results and caveats: Later analysis associated a missense DCLRE1C variant with TCR beta V- and J-gene trimming. Later, TCR association rates were found to vary by HLA locus, highest for DRB1 and lowest for HLA-C.

Comments on this clone: As yet, its antigen is unknown.

CDR3 size: 14 residues. V gave up 8 bases and J gave up 0 bases, with 13 bases separating them. The germline V gene has CDR1 MNHEY and CDR2 SVGAGI. Primers: 60 Vbeta forward and 13 Jbeta reverse. Authors' data handling: A later analysis tallied approximately 80 million unique TCR beta chains, roughly 11 million of them shared. Sequencing used immunoSEQ multiplex PCR; TCRdb keeps in-frame clones, though not all of them. Clonal size and the V and J genes are those of that table, whereas D and trimming came from the DNA. This table holds around 100,000 clones, less than 80% found once. The specimen was PBMCs. This receptor was obtained from a woman in her thirties or forties in good health and CMV-seronegative. The rearrangement links TRBV6-5 to TRBJ1-1; D perhaps matches TRBD1 (5 bases). CDR3: CASQDLGLNTEAFF. For the CDR3, the DNA is TGTGCCAGCCAGGACCTGGGGCTGAACACTGAAGCTTTCTTT.